The text below deals with one TCR beta chain. Other DNA sequences within the sample encode an identical CDR3. Germline V lookup: CDR1 MNHNS, CDR2 SASEGT. Trimming cost V 4 bases and J 2 bases, with 18 bases left between them. The CDR3 runs 17 residues. The data belong to a study of control samples from healthy donors and cancer patients. Produced via immunoSEQ multiplex PCR; TCRdb's table is partial and in-frame only. This table has some 200,000 clones, just under 95% appearing once. The rearrangement joins TRBV6-1 to TRBJ1-5; no definite D call. This TCR came from a man aged 18-30 years in good health. Material for sequencing was blood. The CDR3 sequence is CASSAVGRALGNQPQHF. The CDR3 DNA reads as TGTGCCAGCAGTGCGGTCGGGCGGGCTTTGGGCAATCAGCCCCAGCATTTT.